The clone carrying this T cell receptor beta chain appeared many times. Per the original data handling: Cell counts per sample came from amplifying reference gene primers. TCRdb's table, derived via immunoSEQ multiplex PCR, lists solely in-frame clones and lacks some. From that table come the V and J calls and clone size; the DNA was used to work out D and trimming. The sample shows 75,000 to 100,000 clones, 77% of them seen only once. This entry is derived from a study of blood T cell repertoires in COVID-19. CDR3 size: 14 residues. Germline V CDR1 and CDR2: SGHDT, YYEEEE. Unmatched junction bases numbered 7, after V lost 4 bases and J lost 7 bases.

The receptor was derived from a woman at least 80 years old with acute or convalescent COVID-19. The V call is TRBV5-6, the J call TRBJ1-2, with TRBD1 matching over 10 bases. Sequencing was carried out using peripheral blood. The CDR3 reads CASSRDRGLGGYTF. The CDR3 DNA follows: TGTGCCAGCAGCCGGGACAGGGGCTTAGGTGGCTACACCTTC.